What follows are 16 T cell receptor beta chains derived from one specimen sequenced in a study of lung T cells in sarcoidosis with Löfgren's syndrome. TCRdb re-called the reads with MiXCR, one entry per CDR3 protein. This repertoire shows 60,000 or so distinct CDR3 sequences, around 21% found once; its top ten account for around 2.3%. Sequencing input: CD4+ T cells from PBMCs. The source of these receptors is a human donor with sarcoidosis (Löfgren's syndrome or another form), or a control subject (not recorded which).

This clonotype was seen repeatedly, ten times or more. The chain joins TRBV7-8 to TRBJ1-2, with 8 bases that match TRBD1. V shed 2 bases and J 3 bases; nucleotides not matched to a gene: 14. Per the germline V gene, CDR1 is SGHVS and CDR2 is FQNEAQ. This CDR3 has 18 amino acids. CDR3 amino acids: CASSLIVLPGQGHYGYTF. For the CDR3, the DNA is TGTGCCAGCAGCTTAATAGTCCTACCCGGACAGGGACACTATGGCTACACCTTC. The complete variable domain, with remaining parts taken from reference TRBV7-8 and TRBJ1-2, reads GAGVSQSPRYKVAKRGQDVALRCDPISGHVSLFWYQQALGQGPEFLTYFQNEAQLDKSGLPSDRFFAERPEGSVSTLKIQRTQQEDSAVYLCASSLIVLPGQGHYGYTFGSGTRLTVV.

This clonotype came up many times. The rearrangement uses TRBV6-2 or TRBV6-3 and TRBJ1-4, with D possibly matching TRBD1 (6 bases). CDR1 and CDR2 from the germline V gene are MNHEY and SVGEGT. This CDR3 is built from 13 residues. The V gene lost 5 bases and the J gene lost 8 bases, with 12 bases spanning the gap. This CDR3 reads CASSRSTGEKLFF. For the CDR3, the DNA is TGTGCCAGCAGTCGAAGCACAGGGGAAAAACTGTTTTTT.

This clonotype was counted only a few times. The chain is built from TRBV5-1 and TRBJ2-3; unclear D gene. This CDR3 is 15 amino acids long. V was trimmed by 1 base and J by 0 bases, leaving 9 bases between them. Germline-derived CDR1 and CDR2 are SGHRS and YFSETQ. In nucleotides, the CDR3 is TGCGCCAGCAGCTTGTTGGCGGTGAGCACAGATACGCAGTATTTT. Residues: CASSLLAVSTDTQYF.

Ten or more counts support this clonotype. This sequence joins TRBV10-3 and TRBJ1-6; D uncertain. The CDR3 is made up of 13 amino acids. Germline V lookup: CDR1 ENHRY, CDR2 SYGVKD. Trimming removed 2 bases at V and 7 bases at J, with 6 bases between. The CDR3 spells CAISETTNSPLHF. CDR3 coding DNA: TGTGCCATCAGTGAGACAACGAATTCACCCCTCCACTTT.

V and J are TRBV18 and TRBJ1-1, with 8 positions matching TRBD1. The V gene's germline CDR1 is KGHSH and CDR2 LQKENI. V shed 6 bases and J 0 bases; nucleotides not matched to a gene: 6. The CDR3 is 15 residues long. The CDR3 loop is CASSLMTGVNTEAFF. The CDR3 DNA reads TGTGCCAGCTCCCTAATGACAGGGGTGAACACTGAAGCTTTCTTT.

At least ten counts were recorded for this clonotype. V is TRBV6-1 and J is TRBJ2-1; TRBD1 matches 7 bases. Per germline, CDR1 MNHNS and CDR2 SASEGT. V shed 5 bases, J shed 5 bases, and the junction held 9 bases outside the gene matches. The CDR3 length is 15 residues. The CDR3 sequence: CASSRDRVGNNEQFF. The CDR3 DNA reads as TGTGCCAGCAGTCGAGACAGGGTGGGAAACAATGAGCAGTTCTTC.

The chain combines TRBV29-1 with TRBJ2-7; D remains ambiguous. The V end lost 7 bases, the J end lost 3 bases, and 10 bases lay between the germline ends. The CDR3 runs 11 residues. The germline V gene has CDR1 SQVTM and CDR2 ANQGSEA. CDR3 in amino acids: CSGGSHYEQYF. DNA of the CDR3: TGCAGCGGGGGAAGTCACTACGAGCAGTACTTC.

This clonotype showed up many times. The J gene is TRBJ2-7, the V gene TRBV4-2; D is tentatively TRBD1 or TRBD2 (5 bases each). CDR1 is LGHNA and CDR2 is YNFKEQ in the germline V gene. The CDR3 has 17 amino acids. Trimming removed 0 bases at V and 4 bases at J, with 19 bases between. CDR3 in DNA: TGTGCCAGCAGCCAAGATCTGGTCAGATGGGGCGGGTACGAGCAGTACTTC. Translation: CASSQDLVRWGGYEQYF.

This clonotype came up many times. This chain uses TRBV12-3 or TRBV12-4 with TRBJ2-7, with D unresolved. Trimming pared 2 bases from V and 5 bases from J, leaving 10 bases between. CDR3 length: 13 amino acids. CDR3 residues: CASSLTRRDEQYF. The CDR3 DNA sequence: TGTGCCAGCAGTTTAACCCGTCGGGACGAGCAGTACTTC.

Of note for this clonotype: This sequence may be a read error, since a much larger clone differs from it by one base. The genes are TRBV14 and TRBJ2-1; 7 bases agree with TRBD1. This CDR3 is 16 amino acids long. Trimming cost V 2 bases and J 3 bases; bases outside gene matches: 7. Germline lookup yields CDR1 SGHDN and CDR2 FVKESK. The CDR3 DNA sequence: TGTGCCAGCAGCCAATACACAGGGGTCTTCTACAATGAGCAGTTCTTC. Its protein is CASSQYTGVFYNEQFF.

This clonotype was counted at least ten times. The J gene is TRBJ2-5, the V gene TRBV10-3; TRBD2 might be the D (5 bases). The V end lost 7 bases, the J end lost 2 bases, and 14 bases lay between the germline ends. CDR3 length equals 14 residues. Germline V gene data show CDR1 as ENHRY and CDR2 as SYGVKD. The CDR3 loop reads CAIMGSILQETQYF. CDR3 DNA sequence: TGTGCCATCATGGGGAGTATCCTTCAAGAGACCCAGTACTTC.

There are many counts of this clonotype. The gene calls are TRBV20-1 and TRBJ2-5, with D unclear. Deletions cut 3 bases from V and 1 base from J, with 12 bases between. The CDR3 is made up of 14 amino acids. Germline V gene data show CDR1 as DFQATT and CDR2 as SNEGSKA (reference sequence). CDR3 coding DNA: TGCAGTGCTAGTACGGGTCAGGTCCAAGAGACCCAGTACTTC. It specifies CSASTGQVQETQYF.

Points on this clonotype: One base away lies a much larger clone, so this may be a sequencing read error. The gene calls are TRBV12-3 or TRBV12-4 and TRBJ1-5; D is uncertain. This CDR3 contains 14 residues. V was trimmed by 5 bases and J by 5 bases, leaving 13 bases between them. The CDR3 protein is CASSRFGCDQPQHF. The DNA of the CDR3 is TGTGCCAGCAGTCGATTTGGTTGTGATCAGCCCCAGCATTTT.

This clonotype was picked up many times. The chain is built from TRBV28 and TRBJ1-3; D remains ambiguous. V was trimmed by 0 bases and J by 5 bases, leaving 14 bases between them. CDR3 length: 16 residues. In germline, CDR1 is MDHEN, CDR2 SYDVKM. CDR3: CASSLWDRYGRNTIYF. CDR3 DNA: TGTGCCAGCAGTTTATGGGACCGATATGGTAGAAACACCATATATTTT.

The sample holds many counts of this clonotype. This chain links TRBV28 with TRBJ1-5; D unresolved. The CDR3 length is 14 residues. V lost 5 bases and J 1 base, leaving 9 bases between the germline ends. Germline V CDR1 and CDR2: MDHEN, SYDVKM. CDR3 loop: CASSALLSNQPQHF. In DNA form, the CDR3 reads TGTGCCAGCAGTGCGTTACTGAGCAATCAGCCCCAGCATTTT.

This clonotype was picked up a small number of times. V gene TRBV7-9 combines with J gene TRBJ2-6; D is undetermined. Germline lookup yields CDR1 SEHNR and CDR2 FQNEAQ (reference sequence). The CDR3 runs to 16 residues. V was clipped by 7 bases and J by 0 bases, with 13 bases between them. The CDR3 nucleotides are TGTGCCAGCACCCCCGACCGGTTCTCTGGGGCCAACGTCCTGACTTTC. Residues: CASTPDRFSGANVLTF.